The next 2 T cell receptor beta chains were all read from a single sample in a study of shared clonotypes between healthy human individuals. The data were produced by immunoSEQ multiplex PCR, yet TCRdb's version contains in-frame clones alone and is incomplete. Among 2 million to 2.5 million clones, 90% to 95% were seen once, and the ten largest hold 0.39%. The sequenced sample consisted of naive CD4+ T cells from PBMCs. Subset in this sample: CD45RA+ positively selected. These receptors were obtained from a young man in good health. Some clones in this sample may be carry-over from other donors' samples.

The chain employs TRBV5-4 and TRBJ2-7; D not certain. From germline, CDR1 is SGHNT and CDR2 YYREEE (reference sequence). The CDR3 has 12 residues. Trimming shortened V by 1 base and J by 7 bases, and 9 bases separated the two germline ends. The CDR3 loop reads CASSLMVEEQYF. CDR3 DNA sequence: TGTGCCAGCAGCTTGATGGTGGAGGAGCAGTACTTC.

The gene calls are TRBV5-1 and TRBJ2-1; possibly TRBD2 for D (5 bases). Trimming stripped 2 bases from V and 7 bases from J, with 10 bases between. CDR3 length: 13 amino acids. The V gene's germline CDR1 is SGHRS and CDR2 YFSETQ. In DNA form, the CDR3 reads TGCGCCAGCAGCTTTGGGGAGTCTAATGAGCAGTTCTTC. Its translation: CASSFGESNEQFF.